These 11 T cell receptor beta chains share one sample of origin, sequenced in a study of blood T cell repertoires in COVID-19. Assay: immunoSEQ multiplex PCR; the TCRdb copy retains only in-frame clones and omits some. The table includes 70,000 or so clones, 80% to 90% detected once. What was sequenced was peripheral blood. These TCRs come from a man in his fifties or sixties with acute or convalescent COVID-19.

This clone appeared a single time. This chain joins TRBV15 and TRBJ2-3; 7 nucleotides agree with TRBD2. The CDR3 extends over 15 amino acids. V shed 3 bases and J 0 bases; nucleotides not matched to a gene: 3. Germline CDR1 reads LNHNV; CDR2 reads YYDKDF (reference sequence). The DNA of the CDR3 is TGTGCCACCAGCAGGAGCGGGGATAGCACAGATACGCAGTATTTT. Its protein is CATSRSGDSTDTQYF.

The CDR3 DNA reads as TGTGCCACCAGCGACACGGACAGGAACACCGGGGAGCTGTTTTTT. Amino acid sequence: CATSDTDRNTGELFF. The chain carries TRBV15 and TRBJ2-2, with D possibly being TRBD1 (6 bases). V lost 5 bases and J lost 1, with 11 bases in between. The CDR3 loop spans 15 amino acids. Germline CDR1 LNHNV, CDR2 YYDKDF (reference sequence).

The chain has TRBV9 and TRBJ2-7; TRBD1 aligns across 8 bases. V shed 4 bases and J 3 bases; nucleotides not matched to a gene: 9. This CDR3 contains 15 residues. Germline CDR1 reads SGDLS; CDR2 reads YYNGEE. The CDR3 bases are TGTGCCAGCAGCATCAACCCGACAGGGGTCTACGAGCAGTACTTC. This codes for CASSINPTGVYEQYF.

This clone has more than one count but fewer than ten. The gene calls are TRBV2 and TRBJ1-6; the D is unclear. Germline V gene sequence: CDR1 SNHLY, CDR2 FYNNEI. CDR3 length equals 13 residues. Trimming pared 3 bases from V and 7 bases from J, leaving 7 bases between. The CDR3 nucleotides read TGTGCCAGCAGTGAGGGAGGCAATTCACCCCTCCACTTT. This sequence encodes CASSEGGNSPLHF.

This clone showed up just once. The chain recombines TRBV4-1 with TRBJ1-2; 9 bases map to TRBD1. Losses at the gene ends were 2 bases for V and 6 bases for J; bases not matched to a gene: 16. The CDR3 length is 18 residues. CDR1 is MGHRA and CDR2 is YSYEKL in the germline V gene. CDR3 coding DNA: TGCGCCAGCAGCCAATTGGGACTAGGTGACAGGGGGAAAAATGGCTACACCTTC. This sequence encodes CASSQLGLGDRGKNGYTF.

This chain uses TRBV11-3 with TRBJ2-6; no firm D call. Germline V gene data show CDR1 as SGHNT and CDR2 as YENEEA. This CDR3 is 12 amino acids long. The V end was cut by 5 bases, the J end by 11 bases, with 10 bases between. CDR3 in amino acids: CASSPGSDVLTF. CDR3 in DNA: TGTGCCAGCAGCCCCGGGTCGGACGTCCTGACTTTC.

The J gene is TRBJ1-5, the V gene TRBV6-5; D is uncertain. V shed 7 bases and J shed 2 bases, with 12 bases lying between them. The CDR3 consists of 14 residues. Looked up from germline, CDR1 is MNHEY and CDR2 is SVGAGI. The CDR3 loop reads CASKDHGGNQPQHF. As DNA, the CDR3 is TGTGCCAGCAAAGACCACGGGGGCAATCAGCCCCAGCATTTT.

The chain couples TRBV19 to TRBJ1-6; no clear D. The germline V gene has CDR1 LNHDA and CDR2 SQIVND (reference sequence). This CDR3 is built from 16 residues. With 4 bases removed from V and 4 bases from J, the gap between germline ends came to 14 bases. The chain's CDR3 is CASSTLADFYNSPLHF. CDR3 sequence (DNA): TGTGCCAGTAGTACCTTGGCGGACTTTTATAATTCACCCCTCCACTTT.

This chain links TRBV7-9 with TRBJ2-5; tentatively, D is TRBD1 (6 bases). The CDR3 spans 15 residues. Deletions cut 1 base from V and 0 bases from J, with 9 bases between. CDR1 SEHNR and CDR2 FQNEAQ come from the germline V gene (reference sequence). The CDR3: CASSLGQGNQETQYF. The CDR3 nucleotides read TGTGCCAGCAGCTTAGGGCAGGGGAACCAAGAGACCCAGTACTTC.

The rearrangement uses TRBV11-2 and TRBJ2-1, with D perhaps matching TRBD2 (6 bases). The CDR3 length is 14 residues. The germline CDR1 and CDR2 sequences are SGHAT and FQNNGV. With 5 bases removed from V and 8 bases from J, the gap between germline ends came to 16 bases. CDR3: CASSPGSGTHEQFF. In nucleotides, the CDR3 is TGTGCCAGCAGCCCTGGATCCGGGACTCATGAGCAGTTCTTC. Combining the CDR3 with reference TRBV11-2 and TRBJ2-1 gives the whole variable domain EAGVAQSPRYKIIEKRQSVAFWCNPISGHATLYWYQQILGQGPKLLIQFQNNGVVDDSQLPKDRFSAERLKGVDSTLKIQPAKLEDSAVYLCASSPGSGTHEQFFGPGTRLTVL.

V gene TRBV19 combines with J gene TRBJ2-7; D is possibly TRBD1 (5 bases). The CDR3 loop spans 15 amino acids. Germline CDR1 is LNHDA and CDR2 is SQIVND (reference sequence). Deletions cut 5 bases from V and 0 bases from J, with 14 bases between. The CDR3 region has the DNA TGTGCCAGTAGTCCCGGCCCCCAGGGCTCCTACGAGCAGTACTTC. Translated, it gives CASSPGPQGSYEQYF.